Presented here are 2 T cell receptor beta chains from one specimen sequenced in a study of T cell responses to AZD1222 COVID-19 vaccine. Repertoires were generated with immunoSEQ multiplex PCR, while TCRdb's copy carries only in-frame clones and drops some. The sample has 120,000 to 150,000 clones, roughly 93% seen once. The starting material was peripheral blood, obtained on day 0 of MenACWY control vaccination. Receptors were obtained from an adult in good health.

This clone was recorded once. The chain couples TRBV7-8 to TRBJ2-1; D might be TRBD2 (6 bases). Germline assignment: CDR1 SGHVS and CDR2 FQNEAQ. The V end lost 5 bases, the J end lost 6 bases, and 23 bases lay between the germline ends. The CDR3 is made up of 17 amino acids. The CDR3 sequence: CASSTRPGESGGNEQFF. Written as DNA, the CDR3 is TGTGCCAGCAGCACCCGCCCGGGGGAGAGTGGGGGCAATGAGCAGTTCTTC.

The chain recombines TRBV5-1 with TRBJ1-1; TRBD1 might be the D (6 bases). Trimming took off 0 bases at V and 1 base at J, with 10 bases between the two ends. Germline V gene data show CDR1 as SGHRS and CDR2 as YFSETQ. The CDR3 has 15 residues. Written as DNA, the CDR3 is TGCGCCAGCAGCTTGGAGGGGGTTGGGAACACTGAAGCTTTCTTT. Its protein is CASSLEGVGNTEAFF.